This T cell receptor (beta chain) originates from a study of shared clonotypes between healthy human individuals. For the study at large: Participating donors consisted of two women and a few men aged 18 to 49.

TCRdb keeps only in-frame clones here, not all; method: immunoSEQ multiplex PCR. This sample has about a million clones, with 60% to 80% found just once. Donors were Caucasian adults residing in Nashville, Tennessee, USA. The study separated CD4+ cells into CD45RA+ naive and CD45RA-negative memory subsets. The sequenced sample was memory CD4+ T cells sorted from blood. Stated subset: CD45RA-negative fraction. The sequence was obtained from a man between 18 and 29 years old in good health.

The CDR3 protein is CASSTGALAGAYNEQFF. CDR3 nucleotides: TGCGCCAGCAGCACCGGGGCGCTAGCGGGGGCCTACAATGAGCAGTTCTTC. V usage is TRBV5-1 and J usage is TRBJ2-1, with 10 bases fitting TRBD2. The CDR3 consists of 17 residues. V lost 4 bases to trimming and J lost 2 bases; unmatched junction nucleotides: 9. Germline V gene lookup returns CDR1 SGHRS and CDR2 YFSETQ.